This T cell receptor (beta chain) was identified in a study of blood T cell repertoires in COVID-19. This clone was detected once. The assay was immunoSEQ multiplex PCR, and TCRdb's table has in-frame clones only and misses some. Counted here are almost 85,000 clones, roughly 90% occurring once; the ten biggest clones make up more than 0.95%. CDR1 and CDR2 (germline): DFQATT, SNEGSKA (reference sequence). V dropped 3 bases and J dropped 3 bases, with 6 bases sitting between them. This CDR3 is built from 11 residues. This chain links TRBV20-1 with TRBJ2-7; a possible D gene is TRBD2 (5 bases). The sequence derives from a woman in her forties or fifties with acute COVID-19. Sequenced sample: PBMCs or T cells enriched from blood (not recorded which). The CDR3, as DNA: TGCAGTGCTAGCCGGGGCTACGAGCAGTACTTC. It specifies CSASRGYEQYF.